The present T cell receptor (beta chain) was sequenced within a study of blood T cell repertoires in COVID-19. The overall study: Acute and convalescent COVID-19 samples came from the United States, Italy and Spain. T cells, B-cell-depleted T cells, or PBMCs supplied cDNA or gDNA.

The authors' processing: How many nucleated cells were present was estimated from reference gene primer amplification. The data were produced by immunoSEQ multiplex PCR, yet TCRdb's version contains in-frame clones alone and is incomplete. V, J and clone size were drawn from that table, and D and trimming were deduced from the DNA. Seen here are some 300,000 clones, about 90% observed once, and the top ten hold 1%. Seattle enrolled patients during active infection and tracked them longitudinally. Trimming took off 4 bases at V and 6 bases at J, with 18 bases between the two ends. Germline V gene data show CDR1 as LGHNA and CDR2 as YNFKEQ. The CDR3 loop spans 15 amino acids.

The V gene is TRBV4-2, the J gene TRBJ1-2; the D is unclear. This TCR derives from a woman in her thirties or forties with COVID-19, enrolled during active disease. Input material: peripheral blood. In nucleotides, the CDR3 is TGTGCCAGCAGCCCGGCTTATATGAGGGCGGATGGCTACACCTTC. Its protein is CASSPAYMRADGYTF.